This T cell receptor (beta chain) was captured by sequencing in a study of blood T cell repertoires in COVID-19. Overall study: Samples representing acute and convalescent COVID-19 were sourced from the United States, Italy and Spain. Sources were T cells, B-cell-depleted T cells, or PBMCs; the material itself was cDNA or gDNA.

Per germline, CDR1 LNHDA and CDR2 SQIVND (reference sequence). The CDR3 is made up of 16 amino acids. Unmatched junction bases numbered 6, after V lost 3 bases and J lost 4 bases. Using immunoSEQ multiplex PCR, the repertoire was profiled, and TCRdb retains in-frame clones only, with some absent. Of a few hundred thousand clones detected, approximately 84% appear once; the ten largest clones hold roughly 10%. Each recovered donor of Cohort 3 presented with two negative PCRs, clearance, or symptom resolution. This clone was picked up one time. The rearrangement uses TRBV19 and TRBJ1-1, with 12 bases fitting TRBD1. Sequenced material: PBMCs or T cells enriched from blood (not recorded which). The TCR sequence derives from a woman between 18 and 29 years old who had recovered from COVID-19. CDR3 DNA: TGTGCCAGTAGTATCCGGGACAGGGGGCGTGGCACTGAAGCTTTCTTT. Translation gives CASSIRDRGRGTEAFF.